Given below is one TCR beta chain in context. The antigen remains undetermined. The sample is drawn from a study of blood T cells in healthy people across ages. Study conclusions and caveats: In long-lived donors, naive CD4+ cell counts and diversity exceeded those of aged donors.

Combining a sample-barcoded 5' primer with a J-beta primer mix, a second PCR ran for about 6 to 11 cycles. Every sample gave at least 2.5 million paired-end reads containing CDR3. MiXCR, run by TCRdb on the 5' RACE reads, gives a single entry per CDR3 protein. The sample lists about 290,000 distinct CDR3 sequences, roughly 26% seen once, with approximately 28% in the top ten. Sequencing was carried out using blood. The source of this sequence is a woman in her 70s in good health.

The CDR3 is CASSGGLGVAKNIQYF. CDR3 coding DNA: TGCGCCAGCAGTGGGGGGCTAGGCGTGGCCAAAAACATTCAGTACTTC. This chain uses TRBV5-1 with TRBJ2-4, with D possibly called TRBD1 or TRBD2 (6 bases each). CDR1 SGHRS and CDR2 YFSETQ come from the germline V gene. V lost 5 bases and J lost 1, with 16 bases in between. The CDR3 extends over 16 amino acids.